This TCR beta chain is drawn from a study of cytomegalovirus exposure and HLA in healthy donors. Overall study context: Early released data had about 85 million unique TCRs, all coming from HLA-typed donors.

CDR3 length equals 14 residues. V lost 3 bases and J lost 5, with 14 bases in between. Germline CDR1 is MNHNS and CDR2 is SASEGT. Whole-study results and caveats: CMV antigen specificity was confirmed in vitro for three CMV-associated chains. Prior analysis indicated that the majority of TCR beta V segments exhibited productivity approximately 90% or approximately 30% of the time. Sequence variants that were highly shared formed a cluster that was likely a sequencing artifact.

Vbeta (60) and Jbeta (13) primers were used in the PCR. Here immunoSEQ multiplex PCR was the method, and the copy in TCRdb shows in-frame clones only, minus some. The sample records 200,000 or so clones, approximately 81% being singletons. As regards this clone: Antigen: not known.

The sample comprised PBMCs. J is TRBJ2-7 and V is TRBV6-1; possible D gene TRBD1, 5 bases. This TCR was recovered from a boy aged 5-17 years in good health and CMV-seronegative. The CDR3 protein is CASSDPNRGNEQYF. The CDR3 DNA follows: TGTGCCAGCAGTGATCCCAATAGGGGTAACGAGCAGTACTTC.